One sample yielded the 32 T cell receptor beta chains listed below, sequenced in a study of T-cell reconstitution after alpha-beta-depleted transplantation in children. A library of TCRbeta sequences, prepared with unique molecular identifiers, was generated. Each CDR3 protein gets one entry after TCRdb re-called the PCR reads with MiXCR. The profile shows 600,000 to 800,000 distinct CDR3 sequences, around 12% of them singletons. The sample was PBMCs, taken before TCRalphabeta/CD19-depleted stem cell transplant. Source of these receptors: a girl between 2 and 10 years old with congenital amegakaryocytic thrombocytopenia, due to receive a stem cell transplant.

This clonotype was recorded at least ten times. The gene calls are TRBV6-1 and TRBJ1-1; D ambiguous. V lost 5 bases to trimming and J lost 3 bases, with 13 bases between them. CDR1 and CDR2 (germline): MNHNS, SASEGT. The CDR3 covers 14 residues. The DNA for the CDR3 is TGTGCCAGCAGTCCGATCGGGTCTTACACTGAAGCTTTCTTT. Translated: CASSPIGSYTEAFF.

This clonotype was seen a handful of times. The chain employs TRBV6-1 and TRBJ2-2, with D perhaps given as TRBD1 or TRBD2 (5 bases each). V lost 4 bases, J lost 5 bases, and 8 bases lay in between. The CDR3 totals 13 residues. CDR1 and CDR2 from the germline V gene are MNHNS and SASEGT. The CDR3 loop is CASSAGTTGELFF. CDR3 coding DNA: TGTGCCAGCAGTGCTGGGACGACCGGGGAGCTGTTTTTT.

This clonotype has only a few counts. This chain joins TRBV20-1 and TRBJ1-1; D is uncertain. The V gene lost 6 bases and the J gene lost 0 bases, with 8 bases spanning the gap. This CDR3 contains 12 residues. Germline V gene sequence: CDR1 DFQATT, CDR2 SNEGSKA (reference sequence). CDR3 loop: CSASDMNTEAFF. DNA for the CDR3: TGCAGTGCCTCTGACATGAACACTGAAGCTTTCTTT.

The J gene is TRBJ2-2, the V gene TRBV7-2; the match to TRBD2 covers 13 bases. Germline lookup yields CDR1 SGHTA and CDR2 FQGNSA. The CDR3 spans 17 residues. With 4 bases clipped from V and 6 bases from J, the junction kept 8 bases outside the gene matches. CDR3 residues: CASSSTTSGRAPGELFF. In DNA, the CDR3 is TGTGCCAGCAGCTCCACCACTAGCGGGAGGGCCCCCGGGGAGCTGTTTTTT.

In its sample, this clonotype was seen a few times. The chain links TRBV20-1 to TRBJ2-7; 10 nucleotides match TRBD2. Trimming removed 4 bases from V and 4 bases from J; junction bases left unmatched: 4. The CDR3 sequence is 13 residues long. CDR1 is DFQATT, CDR2 SNEGSKA, per germline (reference sequence). CDR3 in DNA: TGCAGTGCTAATCTAGCGGGAGTTTACGAGCAGTACTTC. Residues: CSANLAGVYEQYF.

V usage is TRBV18 and J usage is TRBJ1-6; TRBD1 aligns across 7 bases. CDR1 and CDR2 from the germline V gene are KGHSH and LQKENI. The CDR3 covers 16 residues. The junction had 9 bases not matched to a gene; V was cut back by 4 bases and J by 6 bases. CDR3 in amino acids: CASSLPPGQSNSPLHF. The DNA of the CDR3 is TGTGCCAGCTCACTTCCTCCGGGACAGAGTAATTCACCCCTCCACTTT.

The V and J genes are TRBV28 and TRBJ2-5; D not resolved. The CDR3 spans 13 residues. Trimming took off 6 bases at V and 1 base at J, with 9 bases between the two ends. CDR1 and CDR2 from the germline V gene are MDHEN and SYDVKM. As DNA, the CDR3 is TGTGCCAGCAGGGCAGGACCCCAAGAGACCCAGTACTTC. This encodes CASRAGPQETQYF.

Turning to this clonotype: A much larger clone differs by one base, so this may be a read error. The gene calls are TRBV5-1 and TRBJ2-5, with TRBD1 matching 7 bases. Germline-derived CDR1 and CDR2 are SGHRS and YFSETQ. The CDR3 totals 17 residues. V lost 1 base to trimming and J lost 7 bases; unmatched junction nucleotides: 16. The CDR3 loop reads CASSLNRLTGIGGTQYF. The CDR3 DNA is TGCGCCAGCAGCTTGAATCGGTTGACAGGGATAGGAGGGACCCAGTACTTC.

This clonotype was detected ten times or more. The V and J genes are TRBV20-1 and TRBJ1-5; D might be TRBD1 (5 bases). Looked up from germline, CDR1 is DFQATT and CDR2 is SNEGSKA (reference sequence). The CDR3 runs 15 residues. Trimming shortened V by 5 bases and J by 0 bases, and 14 bases separated the two germline ends. The CDR3 loop reads CSAPPGGVSNQPQHF. The CDR3 DNA follows: TGCAGTGCTCCACCCGGGGGGGTTAGCAATCAGCCCCAGCATTTT.

There are a few counts of this clonotype. This sequence joins TRBV7-9 and TRBJ2-2; D ambiguous. Germline CDR1 SEHNR, CDR2 FQNEAQ (reference sequence). Trimming shortened V by 5 bases and J by 9 bases, and 13 bases separated the two germline ends. CDR3 length: 13 amino acids. Here the CDR3 reads CASSQVLNRELFF. CDR3 in DNA: TGTGCCAGCAGCCAGGTCCTTAACCGGGAGCTGTTTTTT.

The J gene is TRBJ2-7, the V gene TRBV15; D might be TRBD1 (6 bases). The CDR3 sequence is 15 residues long. Trimming removed 5 bases from V and 4 bases from J, with 18 bases in between. In germline, CDR1 is LNHNV, CDR2 YYDKDF (reference sequence). As DNA, the CDR3 is TGTGCCACCAGCCTCCAAAGGGGAAGGGGGTACGAGCAGTACTTC. This sequence encodes CATSLQRGRGYEQYF.

This clonotype occurred many times. CDR3 in amino acids: CASSSTGEETQYF. DNA of the CDR3: TGTGCCAGCAGTTCGACGGGTGAAGAGACCCAGTACTTC. The V call is TRBV12-3 or TRBV12-4, the J call TRBJ2-5; D not certain. The CDR3 length is 13 residues. V was cut by 4 bases and J by 3 bases, with 9 bases left in between.

On this clonotype itself: With a much larger clone just one base away, this may be a read error. CDR3 in DNA: TGTGCCAGCAGCGCCCAGAGATCAGAGCGCTACACCTTC. Translating gives CASSAQRSERYTF. The rearrangement links TRBV11-2 to TRBJ1-2; D is unclear. The CDR3 length is 13 residues. V was trimmed by 5 bases and J by 9 bases, leaving 16 bases between them. Germline values: CDR1 SGHAT, CDR2 FQNNGV.

The rearrangement links TRBV7-6 to TRBJ2-1; D remains unclear. The CDR3 contains 15 residues. Germline V gene sequence: CDR1 SGHVS, CDR2 FNYEAQ. Between the trimmed V and J ends, which lost 3 bases and 0 bases, there was a span of 9 bases. The CDR3 DNA reads as TGTGCCAGCAGCTTCGTGGCTAGCTCCTACAATGAGCAGTTCTTC. It encodes CASSFVASSYNEQFF.

This clonotype was recorded many times. The chain employs TRBV10-1 and TRBJ2-1; D might be TRBD1 (6 bases). CDR1 and CDR2 (germline): WNHNN, SYGVQD (reference sequence). Trimming cost V 5 bases and J 6 bases, with 8 bases left between them. The CDR3 covers 12 residues. CDR3 coding DNA: TGCGCCAGCAGTCAACAGGGCAATGAGCAGTTCTTC. It translates to CASSQQGNEQFF.

At least ten counts were recorded for this clonotype. The CDR3 loop is CASSTTPDSYEQYF. The CDR3 nucleotides read TGTGCCAGCAGTACTACACCCGATTCCTACGAGCAGTACTTC. V and J are TRBV27 and TRBJ2-7, with no clear D. Germline lookup yields CDR1 MNHEY and CDR2 SMNVEV (reference sequence). V was cut by 5 bases and J by 1 base, with 12 bases left in between. The CDR3 is 14 amino acids.

The gene calls are TRBV20-1 and TRBJ2-1; tentatively, D is TRBD1 or TRBD2 (5 bases each). Germline assignment: CDR1 DFQATT and CDR2 SNEGSKA (reference sequence). The CDR3 loop spans 14 amino acids. The V gene lost 7 bases and the J gene lost 5 bases, with 18 bases spanning the gap. CDR3 nucleotide sequence: TGCAGTGTCCGGTATTTTGGGACCCACAATGAGCAGTTCTTC. Amino acids: CSVRYFGTHNEQFF.

About this clonotype: A read error may explain this, as a much larger clone is one base away. The genes are TRBV20-1 and TRBJ1-6; D may be TRBD1 (5 bases). This CDR3 comprises 15 residues. Germline V gene sequence: CDR1 DFQATT, CDR2 SNEGSKA (reference sequence). V was clipped by 3 bases and J by 5 bases, with 14 bases between them. The CDR3 loop reads CSASSMTANNSPLHF. CDR3 coding DNA: TGCAGTGCTAGTTCGATGACAGCAAATAATTCACCCCTCCACTTT.

On this clonotype: This may be a read error, as it is one base from a much larger clone. The rearrangement links TRBV24-1 to TRBJ2-3; D gene unclear. CDR3 length: 13 amino acids. Germline assignment: CDR1 KGHDR and CDR2 SFDVKD. In DNA form, the CDR3 reads TGTGGCACCAGTGATCCTAAGACAGATACGCAGTATTTT. It yields the protein CGTSDPKTDTQYF.

The V and J genes are TRBV5-1 and TRBJ2-5; 11 nucleotides line up with TRBD2. Germline V gives CDR1 SGHRS, CDR2 YFSETQ. V lost 0 bases and J lost 0; bases outside the gene matches: 10. The CDR3 has 19 residues. In DNA form, the CDR3 reads TGCGCCAGCAGCTTGGGACTAGCGGGACTTCTCCGGTACCAAGAGACCCAGTACTTC. Encoded protein: CASSLGLAGLLRYQETQYF.

The chain couples TRBV9 to TRBJ2-2; TRBD2 matches 7 bases. After removal of 6 bases from V and 5 bases from J, the junction contained 19 bases not matched to a gene. Germline CDR1 reads SGDLS; CDR2 reads YYNGEE. This CDR3 spans 18 amino acids. CDR3 sequence reads: CASTGSHKAGVLTGELFF. CDR3 DNA: TGTGCCAGCACTGGATCCCACAAGGCGGGAGTACTAACCGGGGAGCTGTTTTTT.

This clonotype was seen at least ten times. V gene TRBV6-4 combines with J gene TRBJ2-2; D not certain. V was shortened by 3 bases and J by 6 bases, with 5 bases between the two germline ends. This CDR3 region has 12 residues. Germline lookup yields CDR1 MRHNA and CDR2 SNTAGT. CDR3 protein: CASSESAGELFF. Here the CDR3 DNA reads TGTGCCAGCAGTGAGAGCGCCGGGGAGCTGTTTTTT.

This clonotype was recorded many times. The J gene is TRBJ2-1, the V gene TRBV28; 13 nucleotides agree with TRBD2. V was pared by 6 bases and J by 7 bases, with 6 bases of the junction left unmatched. Germline CDR1 is MDHEN and CDR2 is SYDVKM. This CDR3 comprises 15 residues. The CDR3 loop is CASRQPGLAGNEQFF. The CDR3 region has the DNA TGTGCCAGCAGGCAACCGGGACTAGCGGGAAATGAGCAGTTCTTC.

The chain joins TRBV29-1 to TRBJ1-1; 7 bases map to TRBD1. The CDR3 spans 15 residues. Germline V gene data show CDR1 as SQVTM and CDR2 as ANQGSEA. The V and J ends lost 3 bases and 4 bases, in that order; junction bases with no gene match: 11. DNA of the CDR3: TGCAGCGTTGAGCAGGGGGACCAAATGGTCACTGAAGCTTTCTTT. Translation gives CSVEQGDQMVTEAFF.

This clonotype was counted ten times or more. The chain joins TRBV11-1 to TRBJ1-1; D is uncertain. The germline V gene encodes CDR1 SGHAT and CDR2 FQDESV (reference sequence). The CDR3 length is 12 residues. Trimming took 1 base from V and 6 from J, leaving 6 bases between them. This CDR3 reads CASSLDSPEAFF. Written as DNA, the CDR3 is TGTGCCAGCAGCTTAGATAGCCCTGAAGCTTTCTTT.

A few counts support this clonotype. This chain joins TRBV5-1 and TRBJ1-2, with 8 bases fitting TRBD1. With 7 bases clipped from V and 3 bases from J, the junction kept 17 bases outside the gene matches. The CDR3 runs 17 residues. CDR1 and CDR2 from the germline V gene are SGHRS and YFSETQ. The CDR3 sequence is CASSHRTSGTGDYGYTF. The DNA for the CDR3 is TGCGCCAGCTCGCACCGTACTTCCGGGACAGGAGACTATGGCTACACCTTC. Supplemented by reference TRBV5-1 and TRBJ1-2, the full variable domain reads KAGVTQTPRYLIKTRGQQVTLSCSPISGHRSVSWYQQTPGQGLQFLFEYFSETQRNKGNFPGRFSGRQFSNSRSEMNVSTLELGDSALYLCASSHRTSGTGDYGYTFGSGTRLTVV.

Comments on this clonotype: At one of its ends the junction is not consistent with the germline gene, which may arise from a read error. V and J are TRBV7-9 and TRBJ2-7; either TRBD1 or TRBD2 may fit D (5 bases each). The germline CDR1 and CDR2 sequences are SEHNR and FQNEAQ (reference sequence). This CDR3 has 13 amino acids. In nucleotides, the CDR3 is TGTGCCAGCAGCTTCGGGGCCTCCTTCGAGCAGTACTTC. Translated, it gives CASSFGASFEQYF.

The table lists this clonotype with many counts. V usage is TRBV29-1 and J usage is TRBJ2-2; unclear D gene. CDR3 length: 14 residues. V was pared by 0 bases and J by 3 bases, with 8 bases between. The germline CDR1 and CDR2 sequences are SQVTM and ANQGSEA. As DNA, the CDR3 is TGCAGCGTTGAAGATCTGACTCACACCGGGGAGCTGTTTTTT. Protein sequence: CSVEDLTHTGELFF.

The V and J genes are TRBV7-9 and TRBJ2-7; unclear D gene. The CDR3 sequence is 12 residues long. Germline CDR1 SEHNR, CDR2 FQNEAQ (reference sequence). V dropped 5 bases and J dropped 4 bases, with 9 bases sitting between them. CDR3 DNA sequence: TGTGCCAGCAGCGAGGAACCTTACGAGCAGTACTTC. Protein: CASSEEPYEQYF.

In the case of this clonotype: A much larger clone differs by one base, so this may be a read error. J is TRBJ1-2 and V is TRBV12-3 or TRBV12-4, with TRBD1 identical over 9 bases. CDR3 size: 13 residues. CDR3 sequence reads: CASRLGQGNGYPF. The CDR3 bases are TGTGCCAGCAGACTGGGACAGGGAAATGGCTACCCCTTC.

As for this clonotype: One end of the junction varies from germline; a read error may be responsible. The chain joins TRBV5-1 to TRBJ2-7; TRBD1 matches 8 bases. Germline CDR1 and CDR2: SGHRS and YFSETQ. The CDR3 spans 15 residues. CDR3 in amino acids: CASSSIQGVSHEQYF. DNA for the CDR3: TGCGCCAGCAGCTCGATACAGGGGGTCTCCCACGAGCAGTACTTC.

The CDR3 region is CSARATSPYEQYF. In DNA, the CDR3 is TGCAGTGCTAGGGCGACCAGCCCCTACGAGCAGTACTTC. The rearrangement joins TRBV20-1 to TRBJ2-7; D not resolved. Trimming removed 3 bases at V and 2 bases at J, with 11 bases between. Germline CDR1 DFQATT, CDR2 SNEGSKA (reference sequence). This CDR3 region has 13 residues.